One and the same sample provided the 2 T cell receptor beta chains below, sequenced in a study of blood T cell repertoires in COVID-19. Sequencing used immunoSEQ multiplex PCR; TCRdb keeps in-frame clones, though not all of them. The sample holds almost 400,000 clones, nearly 90% seen once. Source material: PBMCs or T cells enriched from blood (not recorded which). These receptors all stem from a woman aged 25 to 39 who had recovered from COVID-19.

In this sample, this clone turned up a few times. This chain links TRBV18 with TRBJ1-1; no firm D call. Trimming pared 1 base from V and 1 base from J, leaving 4 bases between. Germline assignment: CDR1 KGHSH and CDR2 LQKENI. The CDR3 consists of 13 residues. The CDR3 reads CASSPQPNTEAFF. The CDR3 DNA follows: TGTGCCAGCTCACCACAGCCGAACACTGAAGCTTTCTTT.

The rearrangement links TRBV2 to TRBJ2-5, with no clear D. V lost 4 bases and J lost 5, with 5 bases in between. CDR3 size: 11 residues. Germline CDR1 reads SNHLY; CDR2 reads FYNNEI. CDR3 loop: CASSGGETQYF. CDR3 in DNA: TGTGCCAGCAGTGGAGGCGAGACCCAGTACTTC.